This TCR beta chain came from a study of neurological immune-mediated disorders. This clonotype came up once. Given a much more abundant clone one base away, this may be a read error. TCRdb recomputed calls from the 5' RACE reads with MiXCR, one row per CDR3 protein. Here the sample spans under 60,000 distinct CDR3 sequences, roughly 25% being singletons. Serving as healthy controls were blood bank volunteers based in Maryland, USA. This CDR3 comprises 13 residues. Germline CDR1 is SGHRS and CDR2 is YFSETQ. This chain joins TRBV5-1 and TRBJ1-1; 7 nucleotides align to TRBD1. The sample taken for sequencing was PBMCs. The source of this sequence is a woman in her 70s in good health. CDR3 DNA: TGCGCCAGCAAGACAGGGATGAACACTGACGCTTTCTTT. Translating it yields CASKTGMNTDAFF.